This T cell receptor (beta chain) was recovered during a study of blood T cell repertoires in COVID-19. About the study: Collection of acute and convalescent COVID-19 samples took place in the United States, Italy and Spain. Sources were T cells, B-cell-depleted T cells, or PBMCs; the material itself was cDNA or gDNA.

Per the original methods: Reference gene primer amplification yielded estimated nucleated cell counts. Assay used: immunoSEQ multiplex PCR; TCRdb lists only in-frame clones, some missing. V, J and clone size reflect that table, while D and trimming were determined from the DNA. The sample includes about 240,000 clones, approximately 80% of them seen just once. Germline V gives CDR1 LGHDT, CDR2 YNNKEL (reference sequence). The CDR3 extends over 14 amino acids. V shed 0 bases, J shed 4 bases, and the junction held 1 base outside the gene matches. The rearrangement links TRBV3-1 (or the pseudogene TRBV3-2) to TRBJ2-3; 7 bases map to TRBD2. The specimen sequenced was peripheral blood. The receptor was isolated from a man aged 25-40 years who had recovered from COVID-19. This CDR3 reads CASSQEGRADTQYF. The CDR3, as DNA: TGTGCCAGCAGCCAAGAGGGGAGGGCAGATACGCAGTATTTT.